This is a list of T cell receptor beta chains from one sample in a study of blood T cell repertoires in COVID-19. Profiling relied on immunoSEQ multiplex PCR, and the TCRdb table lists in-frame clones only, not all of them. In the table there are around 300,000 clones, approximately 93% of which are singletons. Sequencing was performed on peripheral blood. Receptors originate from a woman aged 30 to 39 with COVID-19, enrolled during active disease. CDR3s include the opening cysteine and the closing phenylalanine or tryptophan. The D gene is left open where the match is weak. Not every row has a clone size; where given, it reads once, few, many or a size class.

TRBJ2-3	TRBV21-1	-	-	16	CASSKALWYCGDTQYF	TGTGCCAGCAGCAAAGCGCTTTGGTACTGCGGGGATACGCAGTATTTT
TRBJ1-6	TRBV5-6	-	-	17	CASSLGGPTETDSPLHF	TGTGCCAGCAGCTTAGGGGGACCTACTGAAACAGATTCACCCCTCCACTTT
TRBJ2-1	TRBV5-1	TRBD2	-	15	CASSTGTTSYNEQFF	TGCGCCAGCAGCACCGGGACTACCTCCTACAATGAGCAGTTCTTC
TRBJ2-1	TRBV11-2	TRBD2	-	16	CASSLVPLAGGGEQFF	TGTGCCAGCAGCTTAGTACCGCTAGCGGGAGGGGGTGAGCAGTTCTTC
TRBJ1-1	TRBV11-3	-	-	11	CASSLGGEAFF	TGTGCCAGCAGCTTAGGAGGTGAAGCTTTCTTT
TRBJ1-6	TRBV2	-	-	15	CASSVRGANNSPLHF	TGTGCCAGCAGTGTTCGGGGGGCGAATAATTCACCCCTCCACTTT
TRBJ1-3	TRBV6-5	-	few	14	CASIRGTAGNTIYF	TGTGCCAGCATACGGGGGACCGCTGGAAACACCATATATTTT
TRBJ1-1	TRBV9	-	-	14	CASSVEPGNTEAFF	TGTGCCAGCAGCGTAGAACCAGGGAACACTGAAGCTTTCTTT
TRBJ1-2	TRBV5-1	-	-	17	CASSLEGGGSAIVGYTF	TGCGCCAGCAGCTTGGAGGGAGGAGGTTCCGCTATAGTAGGCTACACCTTC
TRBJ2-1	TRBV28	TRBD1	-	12	CASSLWRDRQFF	TGTGCCAGCAGTTTATGGAGGGACAGGCAGTTCTTC
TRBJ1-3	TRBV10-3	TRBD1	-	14	CAISEGRGEHTIYF	TGTGCCATCAGTGAGGGCAGGGGGGAGCACACCATATATTTT
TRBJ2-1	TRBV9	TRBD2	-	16	CASSVDSGRAGNEQFF	TGTGCCAGCAGCGTAGATAGCGGGAGGGCCGGGAATGAGCAGTTCTTC
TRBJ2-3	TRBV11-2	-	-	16	CASSLRVDTSTDTQYF	TGTGCCAGCAGCTTGCGTGTGGACACTAGCACAGATACGCAGTATTTT
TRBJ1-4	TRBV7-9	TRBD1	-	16	CASSLKGGQAFGKLFF	TGTGCCAGCAGCTTAAAGGGTGGACAGGCCTTCGGAAAACTGTTTTTT
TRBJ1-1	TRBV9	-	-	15	CASSVEGGRVTEAFF	TGTGCCAGCAGCGTAGAGGGGGGGCGCGTCACTGAAGCTTTCTTT
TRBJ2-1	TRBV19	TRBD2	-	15	CASSILAGEYNEQFF	TGTGCCAGTAGTATTCTAGCGGGAGAGTACAATGAGCAGTTCTTC
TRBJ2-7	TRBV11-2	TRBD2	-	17	CASSAGAGGLFSYEQYF	TGTGCCAGCAGCGCGGGGGCGGGAGGGTTGTTCTCCTACGAGCAGTACTTC
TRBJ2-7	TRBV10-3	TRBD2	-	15	CAIQSGTSGANEQYF	TGTGCCATCCAGTCCGGGACTAGCGGTGCAAACGAGCAGTACTTC
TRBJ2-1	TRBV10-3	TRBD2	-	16	CAISESLAGSYNEQFF	TGTGCCATCAGTGAGTCGTTAGCGGGGTCCTACAATGAGCAGTTCTTC
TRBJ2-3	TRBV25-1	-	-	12	CASSPQGDTQYF	TGTGCCAGCAGTCCCCAGGGGGATACGCAGTATTTT
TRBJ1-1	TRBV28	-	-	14	CASSPSAKNTEAFF	TGTGCCAGCAGTCCCTCAGCGAAGAACACTGAAGCTTTCTTT
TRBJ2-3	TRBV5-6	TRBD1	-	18	CASSLSGYGTGGTDTQYF	TGTGCCAGCAGCTTGTCGGGGTACGGGACAGGGGGCACAGATACGCAGTATTTT